The T cell receptor beta chain described here comes from a study of OX40 agonist ivuxolimab in advanced cancers. Study details: Administration of intravenous ivuxolimab to patients occurred every 2 weeks at 0.01 to 10 mg/kg.

The data were produced by immunoSEQ multiplex PCR, yet TCRdb's version contains in-frame clones alone and is incomplete. The sample lists roughly 120,000 clones, less than 95% occurring once. V was pared by 0 bases and J by 1 base, with 14 bases between. CDR1 is SGHKS and CDR2 is YYEKEE in the germline V gene (reference sequence). The length of the CDR3 is 16 residues. The chain has TRBV5-5 and TRBJ2-7, with a weak D call TRBD2 (5 bases). Sequencing used CD4+ or CD8+ T cells sorted from blood, obtained in a trial of the OX40 agonist ivuxolimab. The sequence derives from an adult with an advanced solid tumor such as melanoma, head and neck, liver or kidney cancer. The CDR3 loop is CASSLAGFRHSYEQYF. DNA for the CDR3: TGTGCCAGCAGCTTGGCGGGGTTCCGTCATTCCTACGAGCAGTACTTC.